One sample yielded the 2 T cell receptor beta chains listed below, sequenced in a study of OX40 agonist ivuxolimab in advanced cancers. The method was immunoSEQ multiplex PCR; TCRdb's version includes in-frame clones alone and lacks a portion of them. The data contain 65,000 to 75,000 clones, roughly nine tenths of them singletons. The input for sequencing was CD4+ or CD8+ T cells sorted from blood, taken in a trial of the OX40 agonist ivuxolimab. The receptors here all came from an adult with an advanced solid tumor such as melanoma, head and neck, liver or kidney cancer.

This clone has just one count. The chain employs TRBV27 and TRBJ2-3; 7 nucleotides match TRBD1. CDR3 size: 15 residues. From germline, CDR1 is MNHEY and CDR2 SMNVEV (reference sequence). Unmatched junction bases numbered 8, after V lost 5 bases and J lost 3 bases. The CDR3 DNA reads TGTGCCAGCAGTCCCGGACAGGTCGGGACAGATACGCAGTATTTT. Protein sequence: CASSPGQVGTDTQYF.

This rearrangement joins TRBV9 to TRBJ2-3; D not resolved. The CDR3 is 14 residues long. Trimming removed 2 bases from V and 2 bases from J, with 9 bases in between. Germline assignment: CDR1 SGDLS and CDR2 YYNGEE. DNA for the CDR3: TGTGCCAGCAGCGTCGACATGTTCACAGATACGCAGTATTTT. This sequence encodes CASSVDMFTDTQYF. Supplemented by reference TRBV9 and TRBJ2-3, the full variable domain reads DSGVTQTPKHLITATGQRVTLRCSPRSGDLSVYWYQQSLDQGLQFLIQYYNGEERAKGNILERFSAQQFPDLHSELNLSSLELGDSALYFCASSVDMFTDTQYFGPGTRLTVL.